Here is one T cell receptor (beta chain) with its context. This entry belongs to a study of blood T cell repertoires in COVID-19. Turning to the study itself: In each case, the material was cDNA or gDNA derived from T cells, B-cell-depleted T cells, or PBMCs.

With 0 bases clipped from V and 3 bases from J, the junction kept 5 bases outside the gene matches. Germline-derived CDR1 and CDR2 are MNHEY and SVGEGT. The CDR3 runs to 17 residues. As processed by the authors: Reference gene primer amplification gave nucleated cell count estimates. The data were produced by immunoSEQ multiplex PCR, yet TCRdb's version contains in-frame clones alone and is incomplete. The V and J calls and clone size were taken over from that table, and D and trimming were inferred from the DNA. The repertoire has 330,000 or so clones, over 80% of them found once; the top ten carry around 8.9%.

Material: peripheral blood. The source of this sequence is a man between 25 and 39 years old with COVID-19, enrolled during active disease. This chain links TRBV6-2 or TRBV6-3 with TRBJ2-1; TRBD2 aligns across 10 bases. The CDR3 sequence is CASSYSPLAGVYNEQFF. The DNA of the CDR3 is TGTGCCAGCAGTTACTCTCCGCTAGCGGGAGTCTACAATGAGCAGTTCTTC.